The sequence of this TCR beta chain was determined in a study of OX40 agonist ivuxolimab in advanced cancers. Germline V gives CDR1 MNHEY, CDR2 SMNVEV (reference sequence). The CDR3 covers 15 residues. Losses at the gene ends were 8 bases for V and 5 bases for J; bases not matched to a gene: 13. Profiling relied on immunoSEQ multiplex PCR, and the TCRdb table lists in-frame clones only, not all of them. Here the sample spans roughly 68,000 clones, approximately 89% being singletons. In its sample, this clone is medium-sized. The source of this sequence is an adult with an advanced solid tumor such as melanoma, head and neck, liver or kidney cancer. Sequenced material: CD4+ or CD8+ T cells sorted from blood, taken in a trial of the OX40 agonist ivuxolimab. The chain couples TRBV27 to TRBJ2-7, with 9 nucleotides matching TRBD1. The CDR3 protein is CASARGQGSRHEQYF. CDR3 bases: TGTGCCAGCGCTCGCGGACAGGGGTCGCGACACGAGCAGTACTTC.